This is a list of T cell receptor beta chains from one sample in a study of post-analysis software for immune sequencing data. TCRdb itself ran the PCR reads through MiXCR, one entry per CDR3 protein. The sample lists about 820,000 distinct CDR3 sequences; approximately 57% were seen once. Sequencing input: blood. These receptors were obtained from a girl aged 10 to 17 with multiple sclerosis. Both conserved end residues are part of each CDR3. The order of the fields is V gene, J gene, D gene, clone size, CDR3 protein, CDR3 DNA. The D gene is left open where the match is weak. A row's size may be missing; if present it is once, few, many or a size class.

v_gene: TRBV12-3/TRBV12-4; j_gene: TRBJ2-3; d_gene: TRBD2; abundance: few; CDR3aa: CASSFGTSGGGTTDTQYF; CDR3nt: TGTGCCAGCAGTTTCGGGACTAGCGGGGGGGGAACCACAGATACGCAGTATTTT
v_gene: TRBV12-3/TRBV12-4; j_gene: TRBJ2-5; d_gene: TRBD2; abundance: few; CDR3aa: CASSSRTSGVKTQYF; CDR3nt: TGTGCCAGCAGTTCCCGGACTAGCGGGGTGAAGACCCAGTACTTC
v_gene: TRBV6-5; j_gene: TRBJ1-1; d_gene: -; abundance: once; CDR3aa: CASSYDFRIATTEAFF; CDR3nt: TGTGCCAGCAGTTACGACTTTAGGATCGCCACCACTGAAGCTTTCTTT
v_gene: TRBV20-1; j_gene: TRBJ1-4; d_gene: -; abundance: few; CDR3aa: CSAKWPGDEKLFF; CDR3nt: TGCAGTGCTAAATGGCCCGGGGATGAAAAACTGTTTTTT
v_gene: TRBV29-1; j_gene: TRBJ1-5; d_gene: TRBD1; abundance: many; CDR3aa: CSVRTGQLNQPQHF; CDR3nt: TGCAGCGTTAGGACAGGGCAGCTCAATCAGCCCCAGCATTTT
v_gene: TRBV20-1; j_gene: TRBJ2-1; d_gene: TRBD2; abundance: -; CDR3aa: CSAAPSGGLLNEQFF; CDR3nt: TGCAGTGCCGCTCCCTCCGGGGGACTACTAAATGAGCAGTTCTTC
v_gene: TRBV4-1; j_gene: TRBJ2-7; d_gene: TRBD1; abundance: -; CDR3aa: CASSQPGQLTYEQYF; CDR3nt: TGCGCCAGCAGCCAGCCGGGACAGCTCACCTACGAGCAGTACTTC
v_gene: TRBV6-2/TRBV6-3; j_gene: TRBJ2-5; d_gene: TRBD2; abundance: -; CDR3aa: CASSSPGRAGTRETQYF; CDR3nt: TGTGCCAGCAGTTCCCCCGGGAGGGCGGGGACCAGGGAGACCCAGTACTTC
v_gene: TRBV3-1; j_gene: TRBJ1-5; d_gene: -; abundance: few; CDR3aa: CASSLGTDGNQPQHF; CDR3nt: TGTGCCAGCAGCCTAGGGACGGATGGCAATCAGCCCCAGCATTTT
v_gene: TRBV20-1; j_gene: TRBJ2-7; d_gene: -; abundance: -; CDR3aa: CSAKTVSPPYEQYF; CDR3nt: TGCAGTGCCAAGACAGTGTCCCCCCCCTACGAGCAGTACTTC
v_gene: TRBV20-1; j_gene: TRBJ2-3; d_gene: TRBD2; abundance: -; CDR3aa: CSATAGTSVDAQYF; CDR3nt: TGCAGTGCCACCGCCGGGACTAGCGTTGATGCGCAGTATTTT
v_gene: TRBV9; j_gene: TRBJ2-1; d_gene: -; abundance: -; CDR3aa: CASSALPGADNEQFF; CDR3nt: TGTGCCAGCAGCGCGTTACCCGGGGCTGACAATGAGCAGTTCTTC
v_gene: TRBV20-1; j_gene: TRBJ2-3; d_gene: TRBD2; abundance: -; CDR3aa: CSATSGRASTDTQYF; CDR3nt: TGCAGTGCAACCAGCGGGAGGGCTAGCACAGATACGCAGTATTTT
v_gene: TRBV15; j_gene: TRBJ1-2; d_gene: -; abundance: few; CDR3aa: CATSAQVANYGYTF; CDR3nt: TGTGCCACCAGCGCACAGGTAGCTAACTATGGCTACACCTTC
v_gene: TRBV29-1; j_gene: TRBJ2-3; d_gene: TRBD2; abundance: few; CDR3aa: CSVLGLRADTQYF; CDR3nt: TGCAGCGTCCTGGGACTAAGGGCAGATACGCAGTATTTT